This TCR beta chain was identified during a study of regulatory T cells in long-lasting Graves disease (dated by TCRdb to the early 2020s). At the level of the whole study: Newly diagnosed Graves' disease patients had taken antithyroid drugs for less than 3 months. Persistent Graves' disease patients were compared with newly diagnosed Graves' disease patients by peripheral blood TCR sequencing and RNA sequencing. The study was conducted in China and was registered as a clinical trial. A total of 33 samples underwent TCR sequencing, from some 13 patients with persistent Graves' disease and 20 or so patients with newly diagnosed Graves' disease.

The germline V gene encodes CDR1 SGHAT and CDR2 FQNNGV. The CDR3 measures 16 amino acids from cysteine to phenylalanine. CDR3 DNA is the only sequence kept; it has 48 bases, read in frame from the first base. V is cut by 5 bases and J by 0 bases, and the space between the germline ends is 14 bases. According to the study, the label for this sample's time point signals: newly diagnosed GD, antithyroid drugs for less than 3 months. For both TCR sequencing and RNA sequencing, RNA was extracted from PBMCs in TRIzol. The diagnosis of Graves' disease followed American Thyroid Association guidelines. The patients came from an endocrinology department in Xi'an, China. Each patient gave about 9.1 milliliters of peripheral blood, collected in an EDTA anticoagulant tube. PBMCs were isolated by Ficoll Paque Plus density gradient separation without further T cell sorting. An Agilent 2100 Bioanalyzer and agarose gel were used to check RNA quality, and a NanoDrop 2000 was used to measure RNA concentration.

The protocol used for the library was multiplex PCR. The sequencer was an Illumina HiSeq 4000. TCR beta libraries were built with iRepertoire HTBI primers and Arm-PCR amplification of CDR3 regions. PCR products were gel purified before sequencing. Turning to the authors' computational methods: Gene usage analysis of CDR3 amino acid clonotypes relied on the approximately 60 TRBV and more than twelve TRBJ segments identified across samples. Filtered high-quality paired reads were merged into contigs using COPE and FqMerger. BLAST was used to align contigs to IMGT TRBV, TRBD and TRBJ reference genes, with CDR3 defined following IMGT. Any clonotype with a frequency above 0.1% was classified as a highly expanded clone. Shannon entropy was used to measure repertoire diversity, and the Gini coefficient was used to measure V-J evenness. A clonotype found in more than one individual was treated as public. TCRdb itself trimmed the public reads at Q25 with fastp, ran MiXCR and retained productive beta chains. Every CDR3 protein is listed once, alongside the most common genes and DNA of its rows. These V and J calls rely on TCRdb rather than the paper's analysis. This sample is represented by about 560,000 distinct CDR3 sequences; about 16% of them were singletons. In total, the top ten clones hold more than 10% of the sample.

Points the paper makes about the study in general: More public clonotypes were shared among persistent patients (under 3,000) than among newly diagnosed patients (approximately 1,000). The authors acknowledged the small sample size as a limitation that may reduce accuracy. Sequencing and analysis were limited to the TCR beta chain. Persistent Graves' disease patients showed lower TCR Shannon entropy and fewer highly expanded clones than newly diagnosed patients, suggesting clonal expansion. Only peripheral blood was studied, because thyroid tissue, the primary lesion, was inaccessible. Preferential use of TRBV28, TRBJ1-2 and TRBJ2-5 was observed in persistent disease, whereas TRBV20-1 and TRBJ2-1 were favored in newly diagnosed disease.

This clonotype was recorded many times. The antigen it recognizes is unknown. No much larger clone exists at a distance of one base, and base qualities are not known. This sample also belongs to another study, concerning T cells in Graves' hyperthyroidism and ophthalmopathy. Looking at the second paper: A patient counted as having stable Graves' hyperthyroidism if no progression to ophthalmopathy occurred over 18 months of follow-up. Hyperthyroidism patients were aged 18 to 65 years and newly diagnosed, with disease duration of less than 2 months. Exclusion was applied to patients with uncontrolled infections, other autoimmune diseases, pregnancy or lactation. Diagnoses relied on clinical symptoms, serum thyroxine and TRAb, thyroid ultrasound and orbital computed tomography. For the first round of RT-PCR on the TCR CDR3, the HTBI primer set was used together with the Qiagen OneStep RT-PCR kit. Most expanded thyroid clonotypes (frequency above 0.001) were also detected in blood, suggesting blood repertoires may reflect thyroid immune responses. Ophthalmopathy was separated from stable hyperthyroidism by a 13 V-J signature model, with 87.88% sensitivity and about 81% specificity obtained in cross-validation and 80%/75% obtained in testing. In validation, progression to ophthalmopathy was predicted by the model with 55% to 71% sensitivity and 72% to 80% specificity, a median of roughly 6.4 months before onset. TCR V-J signatures able to tell the groups apart were searched for in a discovery cohort of some 100 patients, of whom more than 40 had Graves' ophthalmopathy and 55 to 65 had stable Graves' hyperthyroidism. Whether ophthalmopathy could be predicted prospectively was tested in an independent validation cohort made up of fewer than 20 hyperthyroidism patients plus 17 patients who later progressed to ophthalmopathy. The roughly 100 discovery patients were divided at random into training and test sets in a 7:3 ratio. In over five Graves' hyperthyroidism patients, the study also compared T-cell repertoires from thyroid tissue with T-cell repertoires from blood. After sampling, hyperthyroidism patients received methimazole starting at 30 mg daily, and ophthalmopathy patients received high-dose intravenous methylprednisolone. A second multiplex PCR round built the libraries, followed by size selection and purification. Paired-end sequencing of the libraries was performed with 100 bp reads on an Illumina HiSeq2000. SOAPnuke was used to process the raw data, throwing out any read that contained adapters or uncalled bases, had a mean Phred below 15, or lacked an exact constant-primer or identifier match. COPE v1.2.5 was used to merge high-quality paired reads, and clonotypes were defined as unique nucleotide sequences. MiTCR v1.1 was used to align the clonotypes against IMGT TRBV, TRBD and TRBJ reference segments. The analysis included only V-J combinations with a frequency above 0.0001, which together covered 99% to 99.2% of the repertoires. A TCS score was defined as the ratio of F50 (clonal expansion) to E x V (chaos), with BLOSUM62-based TCRdist applied between CDR3 peptides within each V-J. Welch's t-statistics and random forest reduced 514 V-J features to 10 to 15, which were used in a naive Bayes classifier (R e1071). No statistical method was used to fix the sample size in advance, and group allocation was not hidden from the investigators. The paper reports TCR Vbeta CDR3 sequencing of about 140 peripheral blood samples: some 41 ophthalmopathy, about 75 hyperthyroidism and around 17 progressor patients.

The chain links TRBV11-2 with TRBJ2-1, with TRBD2 perhaps the D gene, on 6 matching bases. Source: peripheral blood mononuclear cells (PBMCs), taken at new diagnosis, from a patient treated with antithyroid drugs. This receptor was taken from a man between 18 and 29 years old with Graves disease. Donor details come from another sample of the same person, matched by shared clones. The CDR3 here reads CASSLGGMSSYNEQFF. The DNA sequence follows: TGTGCCAGCAGCCTCGGAGGGATGAGCTCCTACAATGAGCAGTTCTTC.